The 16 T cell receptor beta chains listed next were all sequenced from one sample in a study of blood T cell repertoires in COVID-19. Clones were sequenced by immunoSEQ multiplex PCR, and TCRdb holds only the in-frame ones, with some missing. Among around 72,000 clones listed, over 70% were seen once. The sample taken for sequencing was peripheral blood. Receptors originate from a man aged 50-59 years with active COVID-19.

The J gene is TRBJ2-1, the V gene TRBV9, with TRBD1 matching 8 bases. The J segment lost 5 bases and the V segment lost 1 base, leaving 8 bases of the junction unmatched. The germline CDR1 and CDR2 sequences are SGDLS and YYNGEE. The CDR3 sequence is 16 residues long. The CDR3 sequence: CASSVTGTGRDNEQFF. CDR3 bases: TGTGCCAGCAGCGTAACAGGGACAGGAAGGGACAATGAGCAGTTCTTC.

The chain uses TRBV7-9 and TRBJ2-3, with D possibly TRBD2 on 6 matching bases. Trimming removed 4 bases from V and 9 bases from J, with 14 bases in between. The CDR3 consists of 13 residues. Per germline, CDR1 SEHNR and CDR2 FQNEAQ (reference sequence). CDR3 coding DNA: TGTGCCAGCAGCTCACAGACTAGTGGCACGCAGTATTTT. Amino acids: CASSSQTSGTQYF.

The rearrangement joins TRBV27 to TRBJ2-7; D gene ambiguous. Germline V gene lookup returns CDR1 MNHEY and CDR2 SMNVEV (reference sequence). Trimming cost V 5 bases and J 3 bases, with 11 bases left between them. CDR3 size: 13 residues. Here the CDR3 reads CASSPGIVYEQYF. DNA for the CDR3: TGTGCCAGCAGTCCGGGTATAGTCTACGAGCAGTACTTC.

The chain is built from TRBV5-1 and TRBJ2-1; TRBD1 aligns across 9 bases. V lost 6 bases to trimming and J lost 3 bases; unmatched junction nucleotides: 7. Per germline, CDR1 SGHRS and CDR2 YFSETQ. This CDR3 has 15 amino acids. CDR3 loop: CASTSGTGIYNEQFF. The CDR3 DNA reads TGCGCCAGCACATCCGGGACAGGGATCTACAATGAGCAGTTCTTC.

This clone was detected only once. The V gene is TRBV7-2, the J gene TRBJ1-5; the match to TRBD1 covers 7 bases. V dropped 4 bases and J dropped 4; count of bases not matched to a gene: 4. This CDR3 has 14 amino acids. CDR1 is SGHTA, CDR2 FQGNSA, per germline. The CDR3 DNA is TGTGCCAGCAGCTCTAACAGGGGTAATCAGCCCCAGCATTTT. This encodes CASSSNRGNQPQHF. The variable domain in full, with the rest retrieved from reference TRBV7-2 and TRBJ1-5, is GAGVSQSPSNKVTEKGKDVELRCDPISGHTALYWYRQSLGQGLEFLIYFQGNSAPDKSGLPSDRFSAERTGGSVSTLTIQRTQQEDSAVYLCASSSNRGNQPQHFGDGTRLSIL.

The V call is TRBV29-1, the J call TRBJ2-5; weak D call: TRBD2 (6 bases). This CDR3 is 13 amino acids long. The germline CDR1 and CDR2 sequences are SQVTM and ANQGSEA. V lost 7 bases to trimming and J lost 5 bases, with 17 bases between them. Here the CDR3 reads CSGRTGGSETQYF. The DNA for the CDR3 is TGCAGCGGCAGAACCGGGGGTTCGGAGACCCAGTACTTC.

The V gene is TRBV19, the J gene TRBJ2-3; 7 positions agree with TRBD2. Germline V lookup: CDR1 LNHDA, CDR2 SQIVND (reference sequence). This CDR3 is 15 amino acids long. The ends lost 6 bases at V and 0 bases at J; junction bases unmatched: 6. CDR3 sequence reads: CASRQSGASTDTQYF. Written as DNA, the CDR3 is TGTGCCAGTAGGCAAAGCGGGGCAAGCACAGATACGCAGTATTTT.

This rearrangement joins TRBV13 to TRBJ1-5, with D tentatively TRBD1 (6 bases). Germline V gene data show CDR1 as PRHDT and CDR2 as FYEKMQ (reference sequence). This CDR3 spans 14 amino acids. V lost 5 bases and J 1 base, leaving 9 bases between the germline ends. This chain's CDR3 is CASSPRGSNQPQHF. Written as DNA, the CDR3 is TGTGCCAGCAGCCCCAGGGGAAGCAATCAGCCCCAGCATTTT.

CDR3 nucleotides: TGTGCCAGCACCGGGGACAGCCTTTCCTATGGCTACACCTTC. This encodes CASTGDSLSYGYTF. The chain uses TRBV7-9 and TRBJ1-2; 7 nucleotides line up with TRBD1. The V gene's germline CDR1 is SEHNR and CDR2 FQNEAQ (reference sequence). The length of the CDR3 is 14 residues. V shed 7 bases, J shed 4 bases, and the junction held 9 bases outside the gene matches.

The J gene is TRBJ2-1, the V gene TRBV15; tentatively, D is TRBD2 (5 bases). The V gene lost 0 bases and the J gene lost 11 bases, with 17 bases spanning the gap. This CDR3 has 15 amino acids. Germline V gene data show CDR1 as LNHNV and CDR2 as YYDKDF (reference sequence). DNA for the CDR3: TGTGCCACCAGCAGAGATCGTATTAGCGCCGTTCAGCAGTTCTTC. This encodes CATSRDRISAVQQFF. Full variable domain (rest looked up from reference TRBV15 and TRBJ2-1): DAMVIQNPRYQVTQFGKPVTLSCSQTLNHNVMYWYQQKSSQAPKLLFHYYDKDFNNEADTPDNFQSRRPNTSFCFLDIRSPGLGDTAMYLCATSRDRISAVQQFFGPGTRLTVL.

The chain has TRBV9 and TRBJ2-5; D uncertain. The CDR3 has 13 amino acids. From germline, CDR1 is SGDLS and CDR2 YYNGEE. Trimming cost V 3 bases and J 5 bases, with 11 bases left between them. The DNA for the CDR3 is TGTGCCAGCAGCGAGAGTTCGAGGGAGACCCAGTACTTC. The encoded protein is CASSESSRETQYF.

The CDR3 region has the DNA TGTGCCAGCAGCGCAGACGGTAGACTTACGAATGAAAAACTGTTTTTT. Translating gives CASSADGRLTNEKLFF. This chain connects TRBV9 to TRBJ1-4, with D hard to call. CDR3 length equals 16 residues. Trimming left V 3 bases short and J 5 bases short, with 17 bases between. Germline CDR1 is SGDLS and CDR2 is YYNGEE.

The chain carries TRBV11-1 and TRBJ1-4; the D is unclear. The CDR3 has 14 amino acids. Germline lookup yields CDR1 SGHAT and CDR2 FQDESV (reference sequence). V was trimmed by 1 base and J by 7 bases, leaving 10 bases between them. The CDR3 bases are TGTGCCAGCAGCTTAGGGGGAGCGAGTGAAAAACTGTTTTTT. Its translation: CASSLGGASEKLFF.

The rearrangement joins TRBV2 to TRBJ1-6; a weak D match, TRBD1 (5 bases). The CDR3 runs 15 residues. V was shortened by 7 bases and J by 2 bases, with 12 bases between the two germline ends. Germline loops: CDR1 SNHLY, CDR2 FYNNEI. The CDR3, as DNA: TGTGCCAGCACCGCGCAGGGCACCTATAATTCACCCCTCCACTTT. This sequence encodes CASTAQGTYNSPLHF.

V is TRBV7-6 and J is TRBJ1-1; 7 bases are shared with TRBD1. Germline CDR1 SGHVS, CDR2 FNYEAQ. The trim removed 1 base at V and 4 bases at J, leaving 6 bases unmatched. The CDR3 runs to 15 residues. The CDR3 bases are TGTGCCAGCAGCTTAGGTCGGGCAGGGGGCACTGAAGCTTTCTTT. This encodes CASSLGRAGGTEAFF. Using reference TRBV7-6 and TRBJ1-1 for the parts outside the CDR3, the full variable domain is GAGVSQSPRYKVTKRGQDVALRCDPISGHVSLYWYRQALGQGPEFLTYFNYEAQQDKSGLPNDRFSAERPEGSISTLTIQRTEQRDSAMYRCASSLGRAGGTEAFFGQGTRLTVV.

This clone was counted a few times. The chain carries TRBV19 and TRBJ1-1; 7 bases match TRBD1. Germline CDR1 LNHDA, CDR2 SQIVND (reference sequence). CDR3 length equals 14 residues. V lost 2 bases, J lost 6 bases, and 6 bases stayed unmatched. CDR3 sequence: CASSIHTGVAEAFF. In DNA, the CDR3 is TGTGCCAGTAGTATACATACAGGGGTCGCTGAAGCTTTCTTT.